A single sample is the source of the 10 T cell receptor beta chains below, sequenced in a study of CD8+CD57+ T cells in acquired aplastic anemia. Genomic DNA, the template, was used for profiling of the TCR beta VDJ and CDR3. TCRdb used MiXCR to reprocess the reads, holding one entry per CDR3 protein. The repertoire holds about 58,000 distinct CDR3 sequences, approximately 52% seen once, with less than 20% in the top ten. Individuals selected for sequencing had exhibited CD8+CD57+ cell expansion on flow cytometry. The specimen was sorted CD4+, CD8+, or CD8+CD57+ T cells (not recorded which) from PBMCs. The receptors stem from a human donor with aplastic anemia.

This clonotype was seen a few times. CDR3 loop: CASSASLEPYEQYF. In nucleotides, the CDR3 is TGTGCCAGCAGTGCCTCACTAGAGCCTTACGAGCAGTACTTC. The chain couples TRBV6-2 or TRBV6-3 to TRBJ2-7, with D possibly matching TRBD2 (5 bases). This CDR3 has 14 amino acids. V shed 5 bases and J shed 4 bases, with 15 bases lying between them. The germline gives CDR1 MNHEY, CDR2 SVGEGT.

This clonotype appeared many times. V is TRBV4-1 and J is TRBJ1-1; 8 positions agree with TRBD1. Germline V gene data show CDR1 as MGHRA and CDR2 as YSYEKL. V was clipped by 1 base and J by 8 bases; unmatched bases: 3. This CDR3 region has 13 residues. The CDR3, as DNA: TGCGCCAGCAGCCAAGGGACAGGGAGAGAAGCTTTCTTT. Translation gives CASSQGTGREAFF.

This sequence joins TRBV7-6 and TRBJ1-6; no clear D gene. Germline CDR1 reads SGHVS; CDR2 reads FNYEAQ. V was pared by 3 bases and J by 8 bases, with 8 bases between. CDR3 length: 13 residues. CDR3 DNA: TGTGCCAGCAGCTTGGGTATCGATTCACCCCTCCACTTT. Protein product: CASSLGIDSPLHF.

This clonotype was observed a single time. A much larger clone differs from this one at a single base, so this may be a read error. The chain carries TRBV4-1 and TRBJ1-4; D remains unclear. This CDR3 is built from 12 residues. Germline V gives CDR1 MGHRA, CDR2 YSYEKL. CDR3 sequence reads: CASSQEYEKPFF. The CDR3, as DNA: TGCGCCAGCAGCCAAGAGTATGAAAAACCGTTTTTT.

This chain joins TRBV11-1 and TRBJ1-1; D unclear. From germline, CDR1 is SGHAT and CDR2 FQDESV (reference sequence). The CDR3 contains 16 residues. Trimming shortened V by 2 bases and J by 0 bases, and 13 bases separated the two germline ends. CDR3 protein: CASSLQGAEMNTEAFF. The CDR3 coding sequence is TGTGCCAGCAGCTTACAAGGCGCCGAGATGAACACTGAAGCTTTCTTT.

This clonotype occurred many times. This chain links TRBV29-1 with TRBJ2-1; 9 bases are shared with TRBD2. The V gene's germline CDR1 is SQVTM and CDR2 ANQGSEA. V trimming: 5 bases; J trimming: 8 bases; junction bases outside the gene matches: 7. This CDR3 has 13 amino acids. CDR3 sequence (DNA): TGCAGCGTTTCTAGCGGGGCGGGGGATGAGCAGTTCTTC. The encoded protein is CSVSSGAGDEQFF.

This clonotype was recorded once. CDR3 region: CASSSDRDYEQYF. The CDR3 DNA sequence: TGCGCCAGCAGTTCCGACAGGGATTACGAGCAGTACTTC. The rearrangement links TRBV10-2 to TRBJ2-7, with 7 bases fitting TRBD1. The length of the CDR3 is 13 residues. V lost 5 bases, J lost 4 bases, and 5 bases stayed unmatched. The germline V gene has CDR1 WSHSY and CDR2 SAAADI.

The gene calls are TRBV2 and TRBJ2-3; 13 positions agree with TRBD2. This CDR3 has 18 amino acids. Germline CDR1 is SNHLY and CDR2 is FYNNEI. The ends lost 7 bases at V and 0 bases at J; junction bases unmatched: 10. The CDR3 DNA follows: TGTGCCAGCACCGTGACTAGCGGGGGGCCAACTAGCACAGATACGCAGTATTTT. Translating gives CASTVTSGGPTSTDTQYF.

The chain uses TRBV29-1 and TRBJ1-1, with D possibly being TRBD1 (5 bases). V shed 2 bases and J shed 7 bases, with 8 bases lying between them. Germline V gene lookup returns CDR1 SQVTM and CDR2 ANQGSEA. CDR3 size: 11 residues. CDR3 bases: TGCAGCGTTGAAACGGGGGGTGAAGCTTTCTTT. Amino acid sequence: CSVETGGEAFF.

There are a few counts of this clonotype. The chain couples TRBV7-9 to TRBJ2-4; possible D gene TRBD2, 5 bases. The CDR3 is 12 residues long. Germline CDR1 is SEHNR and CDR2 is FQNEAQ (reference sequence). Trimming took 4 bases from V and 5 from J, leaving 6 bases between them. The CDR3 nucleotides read TGTGCCAGCAGCTGGCGGGAAAACATTCAGTACTTC. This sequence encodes CASSWRENIQYF.